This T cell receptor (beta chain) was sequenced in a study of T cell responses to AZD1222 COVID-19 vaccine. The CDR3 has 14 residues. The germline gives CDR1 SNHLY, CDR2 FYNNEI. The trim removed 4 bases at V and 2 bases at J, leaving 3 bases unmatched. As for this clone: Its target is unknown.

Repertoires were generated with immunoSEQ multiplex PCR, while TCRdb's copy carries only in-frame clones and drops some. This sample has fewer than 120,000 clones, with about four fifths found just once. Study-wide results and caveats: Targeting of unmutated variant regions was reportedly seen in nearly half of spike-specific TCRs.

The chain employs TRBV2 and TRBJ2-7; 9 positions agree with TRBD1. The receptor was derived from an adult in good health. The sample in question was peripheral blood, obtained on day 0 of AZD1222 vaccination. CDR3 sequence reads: CASSGRQGAYEQYF. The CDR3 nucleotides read TGTGCCAGCAGTGGAAGACAGGGGGCCTACGAGCAGTACTTC.